This TCR beta chain was sequenced in a study of early T cells in non-severe SARS-CoV-2 infection. Study details: Sequencing input comprised bulk RNA from unsorted whole blood; chain pairing was not available.

The sample holds many counts of this clonotype. The target antigen is unknown. Researchers tagged individual cDNA molecules with unique molecular identifiers. TCRdb called the 5' RACE reads again in MiXCR, with one record for every CDR3 protein. The sample includes fewer than 50,000 distinct CDR3 sequences, 5.5% to 6.5% of them seen just once. J was trimmed by 4 bases and V by 3 bases; bases with no gene match: 6. From germline, CDR1 is KGHSH and CDR2 LQKENI. This CDR3 comprises 15 residues. General study points: CD4 and private specificities were missed by VDJdb matching, which favored anti-spike CD8 responses.

The receptor's source is an adult who was a healthcare worker with PCR-confirmed SARS-CoV-2 infection or an uninfected control (not recorded which). Source: whole blood, taken at baseline. V is TRBV18 and J is TRBJ1-2; 9 bases align to TRBD1. DNA for the CDR3: TGTGCCAGCTCACCTGGACAGGGGAGGAGCTATGGCTACACCTTC. It is translated as CASSPGQGRSYGYTF.